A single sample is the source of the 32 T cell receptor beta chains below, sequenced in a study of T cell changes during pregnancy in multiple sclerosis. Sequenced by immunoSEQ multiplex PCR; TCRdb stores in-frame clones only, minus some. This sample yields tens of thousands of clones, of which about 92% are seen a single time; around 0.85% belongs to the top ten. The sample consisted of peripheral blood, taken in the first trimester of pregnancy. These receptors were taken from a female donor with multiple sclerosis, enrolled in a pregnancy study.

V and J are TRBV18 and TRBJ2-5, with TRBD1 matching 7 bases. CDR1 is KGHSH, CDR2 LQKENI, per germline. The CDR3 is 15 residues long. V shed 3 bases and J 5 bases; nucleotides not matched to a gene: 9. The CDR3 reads CASSPSRGSRETQYF. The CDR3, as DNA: TGTGCCAGCTCACCGTCCAGGGGGTCGCGGGAGACCCAGTACTTC.

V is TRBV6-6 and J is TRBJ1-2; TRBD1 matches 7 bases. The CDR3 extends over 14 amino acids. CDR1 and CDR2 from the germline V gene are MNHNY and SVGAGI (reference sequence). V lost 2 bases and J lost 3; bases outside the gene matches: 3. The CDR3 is CASSYRGRDYGYTF. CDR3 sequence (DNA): TGTGCCAGCAGTTACAGGGGGCGCGACTATGGCTACACCTTC.

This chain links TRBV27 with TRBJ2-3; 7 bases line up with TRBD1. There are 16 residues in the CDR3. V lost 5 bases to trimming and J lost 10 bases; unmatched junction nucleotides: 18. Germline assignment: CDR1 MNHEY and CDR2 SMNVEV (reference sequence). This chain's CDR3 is CASSRKTGPAIGSQYF. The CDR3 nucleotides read TGTGCCAGCAGTCGAAAGACAGGGCCCGCAATTGGGTCGCAGTATTTT.

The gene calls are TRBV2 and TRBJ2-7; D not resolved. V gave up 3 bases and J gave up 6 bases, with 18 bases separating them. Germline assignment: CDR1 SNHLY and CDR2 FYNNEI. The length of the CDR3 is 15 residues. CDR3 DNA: TGTGCCAGCAGTGATCCAGGTCTCAACATCATCGAGCAGTACTTC. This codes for CASSDPGLNIIEQYF.

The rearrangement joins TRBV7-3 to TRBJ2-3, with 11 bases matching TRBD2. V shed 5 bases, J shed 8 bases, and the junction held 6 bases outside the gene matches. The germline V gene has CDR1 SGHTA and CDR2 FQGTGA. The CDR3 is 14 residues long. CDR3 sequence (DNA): TGTGCCAGCAGCGATCTAGCGGGGGGTGGTACGCAGTATTTT. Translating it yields CASSDLAGGGTQYF.

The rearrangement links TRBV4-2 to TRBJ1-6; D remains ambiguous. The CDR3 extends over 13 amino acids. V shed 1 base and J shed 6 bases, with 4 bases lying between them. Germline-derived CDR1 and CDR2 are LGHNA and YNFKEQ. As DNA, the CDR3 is TGTGCCAGCAGCCAAGGGGCTAATTCACCCCTCCACTTT. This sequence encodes CASSQGANSPLHF.

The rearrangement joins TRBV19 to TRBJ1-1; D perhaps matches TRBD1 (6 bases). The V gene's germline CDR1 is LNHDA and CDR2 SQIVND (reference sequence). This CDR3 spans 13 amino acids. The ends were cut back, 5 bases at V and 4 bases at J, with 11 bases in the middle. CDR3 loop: CASSSGEGTEAFF. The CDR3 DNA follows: TGTGCCAGTAGTTCAGGGGAGGGCACTGAAGCTTTCTTT.

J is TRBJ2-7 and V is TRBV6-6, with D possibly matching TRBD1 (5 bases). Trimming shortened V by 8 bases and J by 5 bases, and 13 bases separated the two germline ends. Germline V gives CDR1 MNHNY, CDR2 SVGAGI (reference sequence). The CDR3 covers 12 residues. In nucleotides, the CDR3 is TGTGCCAGCTCCACAGGAAGGCACGAGCAGTACTTC. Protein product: CASSTGRHEQYF.

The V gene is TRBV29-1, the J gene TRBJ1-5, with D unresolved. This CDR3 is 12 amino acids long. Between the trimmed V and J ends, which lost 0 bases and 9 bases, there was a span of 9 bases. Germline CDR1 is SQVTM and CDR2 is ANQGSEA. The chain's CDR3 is CSVEEPGGPQHF. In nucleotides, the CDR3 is TGCAGCGTTGAAGAACCGGGTGGGCCCCAGCATTTT. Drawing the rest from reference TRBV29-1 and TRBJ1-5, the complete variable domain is SAVISQKPSRDICQRGTSLTIQCQVDSQVTMMFWYRQQPGQSLTLIATANQGSEATYESGFVIDKFPISRPNLTFSTLTVSNMSPEDSSIYLCSVEEPGGPQHFGDGTRLSIL.

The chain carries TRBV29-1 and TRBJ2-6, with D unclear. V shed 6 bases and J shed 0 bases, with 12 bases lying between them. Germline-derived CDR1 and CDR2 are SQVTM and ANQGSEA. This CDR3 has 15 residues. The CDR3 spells CSVTEDSSGANVLTF. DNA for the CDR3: TGCAGCGTCACAGAAGATAGCTCTGGGGCCAACGTCCTGACTTTC.

Here the CDR3 reads CASGPARGTDTQYF. The CDR3 nucleotides read TGTGCTAGTGGTCCCGCCCGAGGAACAGATACGCAGTATTTT. The genes are TRBV12-5 and TRBJ2-3; no firm D call. Germline CDR1 is LGHNT and CDR2 is FRNRAP. The V gene lost 5 bases and the J gene lost 3 bases, with 12 bases spanning the gap. The CDR3 spans 14 residues.

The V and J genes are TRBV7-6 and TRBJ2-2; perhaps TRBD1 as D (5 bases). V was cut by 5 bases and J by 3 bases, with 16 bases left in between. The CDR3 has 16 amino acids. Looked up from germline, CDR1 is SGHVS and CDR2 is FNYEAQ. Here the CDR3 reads CASSITGPLYTGELFF. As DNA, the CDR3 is TGTGCCAGCAGCATCACAGGTCCGCTGTACACCGGGGAGCTGTTTTTT.

The CDR3 sequence is CASSQFQGTEKLFF. CDR3 DNA: TGCGCCAGCAGCCAATTTCAGGGGACTGAAAAACTGTTTTTT. The chain is built from TRBV4-3 and TRBJ1-4; TRBD1 might be the D (6 bases). This CDR3 is built from 14 residues. The V end was cut by 2 bases, the J end by 7 bases, with 11 bases between. CDR1 LGHNA and CDR2 YSLEER come from the germline V gene.

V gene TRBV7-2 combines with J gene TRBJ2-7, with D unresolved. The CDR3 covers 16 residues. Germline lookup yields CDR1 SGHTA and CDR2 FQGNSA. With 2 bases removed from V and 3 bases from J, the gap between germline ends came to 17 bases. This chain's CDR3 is CASSLFGAPTNYEQYF. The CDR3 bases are TGTGCCAGCAGCTTATTCGGAGCCCCCACTAACTACGAGCAGTACTTC.

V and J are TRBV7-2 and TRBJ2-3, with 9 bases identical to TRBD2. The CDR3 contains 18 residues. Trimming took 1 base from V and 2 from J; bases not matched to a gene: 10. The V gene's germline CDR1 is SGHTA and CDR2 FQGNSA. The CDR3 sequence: CASSLGPPGGGVTDTQYF. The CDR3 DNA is TGTGCCAGCAGCTTAGGCCCGCCGGGCGGGGGGGTCACAGATACGCAGTATTTT.

The CDR3 protein is CASSSTGNYGYTF. The CDR3 bases are TGTGCCAGCAGCTCGACGGGAAACTATGGCTACACCTTC. The genes are TRBV7-6 and TRBJ1-2; D ambiguous. Trimming pared 4 bases from V and 2 bases from J, leaving 8 bases between. CDR3 length: 13 residues. CDR1 and CDR2 (germline): SGHVS, FNYEAQ.

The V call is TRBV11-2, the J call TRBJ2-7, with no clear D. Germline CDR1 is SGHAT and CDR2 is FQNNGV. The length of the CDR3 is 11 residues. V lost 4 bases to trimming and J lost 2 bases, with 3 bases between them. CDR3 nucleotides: TGTGCCAGCAGCTCAGCCTACGAGCAGTACTTC. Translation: CASSSAYEQYF.

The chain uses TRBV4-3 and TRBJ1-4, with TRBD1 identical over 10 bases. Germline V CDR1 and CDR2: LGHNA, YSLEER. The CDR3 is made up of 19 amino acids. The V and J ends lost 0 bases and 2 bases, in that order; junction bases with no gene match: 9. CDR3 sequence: CASSQEPRDRGDTNEKLFF. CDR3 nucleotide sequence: TGCGCCAGCAGCCAAGAACCCCGGGACAGGGGTGATACTAATGAAAAACTGTTTTTT.

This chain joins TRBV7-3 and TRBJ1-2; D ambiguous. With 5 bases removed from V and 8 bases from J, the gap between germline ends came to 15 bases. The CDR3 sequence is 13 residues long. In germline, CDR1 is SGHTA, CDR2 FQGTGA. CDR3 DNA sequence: TGTGCCAGCAGCCAAACGGCGGGTGAGGGCTACACCTTC. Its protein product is CASSQTAGEGYTF.

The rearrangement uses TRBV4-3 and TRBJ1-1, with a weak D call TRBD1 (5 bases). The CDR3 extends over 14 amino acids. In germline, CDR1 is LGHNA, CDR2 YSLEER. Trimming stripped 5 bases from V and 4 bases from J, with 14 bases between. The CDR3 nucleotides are TGCGCCAGCAGCGCCCAGGGAGGCCCCACTGAAGCTTTCTTT. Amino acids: CASSAQGGPTEAFF.

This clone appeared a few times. CDR3 DNA: TGTGCCAGCAGTGACGGGACTACCAATGAGCAGTTCTTC. Translated: CASSDGTTNEQFF. The chain has TRBV6-4 and TRBJ2-1, with 7 bases that match TRBD2. The germline gives CDR1 MRHNA, CDR2 SNTAGT. This CDR3 is 13 amino acids long. The V segment lost 2 bases and the J segment 6 bases; nucleotides outside the gene matches: 1.

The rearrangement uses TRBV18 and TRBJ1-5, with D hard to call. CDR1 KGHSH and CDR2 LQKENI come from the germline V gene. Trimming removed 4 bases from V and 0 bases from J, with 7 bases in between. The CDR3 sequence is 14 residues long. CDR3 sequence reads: CASSRGDSNQPQHF. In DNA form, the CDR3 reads TGTGCCAGCTCACGCGGAGATAGCAATCAGCCCCAGCATTTT.

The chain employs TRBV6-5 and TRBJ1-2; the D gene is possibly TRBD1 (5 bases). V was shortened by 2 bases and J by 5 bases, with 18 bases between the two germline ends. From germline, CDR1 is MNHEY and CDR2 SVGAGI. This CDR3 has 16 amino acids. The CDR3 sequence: CASSYSRAAVGYGYTF. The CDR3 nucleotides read TGTGCCAGCAGTTACAGCAGGGCCGCCGTCGGGTATGGCTACACCTTC.

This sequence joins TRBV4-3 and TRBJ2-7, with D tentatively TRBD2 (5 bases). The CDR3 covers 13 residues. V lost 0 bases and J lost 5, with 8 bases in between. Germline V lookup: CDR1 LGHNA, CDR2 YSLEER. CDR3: CASSQDRGHEQYF. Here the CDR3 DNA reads TGCGCCAGCAGCCAAGATCGAGGGCACGAGCAGTACTTC.

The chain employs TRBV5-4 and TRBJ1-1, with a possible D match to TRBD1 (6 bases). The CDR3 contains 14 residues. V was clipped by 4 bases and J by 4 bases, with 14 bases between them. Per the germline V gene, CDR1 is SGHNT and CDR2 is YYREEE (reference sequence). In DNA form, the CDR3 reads TGTGCCAGCAGCCCCTTCAGGGGTGGCACTGAAGCTTTCTTT. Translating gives CASSPFRGGTEAFF.

The CDR3 protein is CAIGRTNGDTQYF. The CDR3, as DNA: TGTGCCATCGGGAGGACAAACGGGGATACGCAGTATTTT. The chain uses TRBV10-3 and TRBJ2-3; a possible D gene is TRBD2 (6 bases). V gave up 8 bases and J gave up 6 bases, with 15 bases separating them. Germline-derived CDR1 and CDR2 are ENHRY and SYGVKD. CDR3 length: 13 residues.

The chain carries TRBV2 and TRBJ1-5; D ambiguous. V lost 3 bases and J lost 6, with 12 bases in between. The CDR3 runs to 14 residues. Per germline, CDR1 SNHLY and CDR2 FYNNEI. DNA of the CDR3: TGTGCCAGCAGTGATTGGACGGAGGGTCAGCCCCAGCATTTT. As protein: CASSDWTEGQPQHF.

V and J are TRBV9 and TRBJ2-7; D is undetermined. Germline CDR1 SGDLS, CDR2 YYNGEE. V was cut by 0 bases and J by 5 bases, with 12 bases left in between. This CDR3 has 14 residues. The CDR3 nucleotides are TGTGCCAGCAGCGTAGCGAGCATAGCACACGAGCAGTACTTC. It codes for CASSVASIAHEQYF. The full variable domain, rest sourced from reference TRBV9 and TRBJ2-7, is DSGVTQTPKHLITATGQRVTLRCSPRSGDLSVYWYQQSLDQGLQFLIQYYNGEERAKGNILERFSAQQFPDLHSELNLSSLELGDSALYFCASSVASIAHEQYFGPGTRLTVT.

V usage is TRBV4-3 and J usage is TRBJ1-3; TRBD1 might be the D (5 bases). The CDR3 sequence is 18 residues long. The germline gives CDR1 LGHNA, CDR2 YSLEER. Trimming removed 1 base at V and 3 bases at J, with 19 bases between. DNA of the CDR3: TGCGCCAGCAGCCAAGTGGCAGGGTCCTTTTCCTTTGGAAACACCATATATTTT. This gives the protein CASSQVAGSFSFGNTIYF.

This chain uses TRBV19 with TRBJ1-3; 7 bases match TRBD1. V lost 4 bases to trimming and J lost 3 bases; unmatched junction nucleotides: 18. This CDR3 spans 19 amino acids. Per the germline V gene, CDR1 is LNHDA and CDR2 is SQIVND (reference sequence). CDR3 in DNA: TGTGCCAGTAGTAGTAAAGGGACAGAGCGATTTCTTCTTGGAAACACCATATATTTT. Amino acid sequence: CASSSKGTERFLLGNTIYF.

The CDR3 is CATSPGARNTEAFF. In nucleotides, the CDR3 is TGTGCCACCAGCCCAGGTGCCAGGAACACTGAAGCTTTCTTT. The chain links TRBV15 to TRBJ1-1; no clear D. Trimming removed 5 bases from V and 1 base from J, with 11 bases in between. The CDR3 totals 14 residues. Germline V gives CDR1 LNHNV, CDR2 YYDKDF (reference sequence).

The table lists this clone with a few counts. Here the CDR3 reads CASSSFRGNSPLHF. The DNA for the CDR3 is TGTGCCAGCAGCTCGTTCAGGGGTAACTCACCCCTCCACTTT. This chain connects TRBV7-9 to TRBJ1-6; D is perhaps TRBD1 (6 bases). Germline loops: CDR1 SEHNR, CDR2 FQNEAQ (reference sequence). V lost 4 bases and J 10 bases, leaving 14 bases between the germline ends. This CDR3 comprises 14 residues. The full variable domain, rest sourced from reference TRBV7-9 and TRBJ1-6, is DTGVSQNPRHKITKRGQNVTFRCDPISEHNRLYWYRQTLGQGPEFLTYFQNEAQLEKSRLLSDRFSAERPKGSFSTLEIQRTEQGDSAMYLCASSSFRGNSPLHFGNGTRLTVT.